This TCR beta chain was identified during a study of blood T cell repertoires in COVID-19. Study-level information: Spain, Italy and the United States supplied samples that represented acute and convalescent COVID-19. Sources were T cells, B-cell-depleted T cells, or PBMCs; the material itself was cDNA or gDNA.

In the original analysis: By means of reference gene primer amplification, nucleated cell counts were estimated. Clones were sequenced by immunoSEQ multiplex PCR, and TCRdb holds only the in-frame ones, with some missing. The V and J calls and clone size were taken over from that table, and D and trimming were inferred from the DNA. The table shows some 37,000 clones, with 75% to 90% occurring only once. The length of the CDR3 is 12 residues. V lost 4 bases to trimming and J lost 5 bases, with 9 bases between them. The V gene's germline CDR1 is LGHDT and CDR2 YNNKEL (reference sequence). The sequencing sample was made of peripheral blood. This chain links TRBV3-1 (or the pseudogene TRBV3-2) with TRBJ2-7; no definite D call. This TCR derives from a man in his 70s with acute or convalescent COVID-19. CDR3 in DNA: TGTGCCAGCAGCCCCGGAGAAGACGAGCAGTACTTC. It specifies CASSPGEDEQYF.